Below are 17 T cell receptor beta chains sequenced from a single sample in a study of T cell repertoires in cytomegalovirus infection. TCRdb analysed the reads with MiXCR anew, one entry per CDR3 protein. This table holds 750,000 to 950,000 distinct CDR3 sequences, around 29% found once. The antigens these receptors bind are not known. The specimen comprised cultured CD8+ T cells from PBMCs, sampled from culture after CMV antigen stimulation. The receptors derive from a human donor in good health (CMV status not recorded). Some clones in this sample may be carry-over from other donors' samples.

The chain recombines TRBV4-1 with TRBJ2-1, with no clear D. V was shortened by 3 bases and J by 1 base, with 13 bases between the two germline ends. CDR1 and CDR2 from the germline V gene are MGHRA and YSYEKL. The CDR3 spans 16 residues. CDR3 sequence (DNA): TGCGCCAGCAGCCACAGATTAGGAAAGTCCTACAATGAGCAGTTCTTC. Its protein is CASSHRLGKSYNEQFF.

This clonotype was seen at least ten times. This chain links TRBV6-1 with TRBJ2-4, with 9 bases lining up with TRBD1. The CDR3 extends over 18 amino acids. Trimming cost V 5 bases and J 1 base; bases outside gene matches: 12. In germline, CDR1 is MNHNS, CDR2 SASEGT. The DNA of the CDR3 is TGTGCCAGCAGTTTTTCCGGGACAGGGAGTGGGGCCAAAAACATTCAGTACTTC. Translating gives CASSFSGTGSGAKNIQYF.

This clonotype was seen many times. V is TRBV6-2 or TRBV6-3 and J is TRBJ2-1; unclear D gene. The CDR3 loop spans 14 amino acids. The V end was cut by 6 bases, the J end by 3 bases, with 12 bases between. Germline assignment: CDR1 MNHEY and CDR2 SVGEGT. The chain's CDR3 is CASSFSDFYNEQFF. CDR3 sequence (DNA): TGTGCCAGCAGCTTCTCCGACTTCTACAATGAGCAGTTCTTC.

The rearrangement links TRBV10-3 to TRBJ1-6; maybe TRBD1 (5 bases). V was shortened by 7 bases and J by 7 bases, with 17 bases between the two germline ends. This CDR3 comprises 15 residues. From germline, CDR1 is ENHRY and CDR2 SYGVKD. The DNA for the CDR3 is TGTGCCATCACCCTCCATAGGGGAGAGAATTCACCCCTCCACTTT. It translates to CAITLHRGENSPLHF.

This clonotype was counted between two and nine times. V and J are TRBV6-5 and TRBJ2-5; D gene uncertain. Germline CDR1 and CDR2: MNHEY and SVGAGI. V shed 0 bases and J shed 2 bases, with 7 bases lying between them. The CDR3 is made up of 14 amino acids. CDR3 protein: CASSYSLKQETQYF. The CDR3, as DNA: TGTGCCAGCAGTTACTCGTTGAAACAAGAGACCCAGTACTTC.

This clonotype was seen a handful of times. The chain is built from TRBV27 and TRBJ1-5; TRBD1 agrees at 7 bases. Germline CDR1 MNHEY, CDR2 SMNVEV (reference sequence). CDR3 length: 14 residues. J lost 4 bases, V lost 6 bases, and 6 bases had no gene match. CDR3 in amino acids: CASRYGQENQPQHF. Here the CDR3 DNA reads TGTGCCAGCAGATACGGACAGGAAAATCAGCCCCAGCATTTT.

This clonotype occurred a few times. The chain uses TRBV19 and TRBJ2-1; 12 bases are a match to TRBD2. This CDR3 region has 16 residues. J lost 9 bases, V lost 5 bases, and 11 bases had no gene match. The V gene's germline CDR1 is LNHDA and CDR2 SQIVND (reference sequence). The CDR3 DNA follows: TGTGCCAGTAGTCCCTCCTTGCTAGCGGGGGGGCGTGAGCAGTTCTTC. It is translated as CASSPSLLAGGREQFF. Full variable domain (rest looked up from reference TRBV19 and TRBJ2-1): DGGITQSPKYLFRKEGQNVTLSCEQNLNHDAMYWYRQDPGQGLRLIYYSQIVNDFQKGDIAEGYSVSREKKESFPLTVTSAQKNPTAFYLCASSPSLLAGGREQFFGPGTRLTVL.

V and J are TRBV4-3 and TRBJ2-1; D gene ambiguous. In germline, CDR1 is LGHNA, CDR2 YSLEER. Trimming stripped 0 bases from V and 0 bases from J, with 9 bases between. The CDR3 runs to 16 residues. The CDR3 is CASSQDPSASYNEQFF. As DNA, the CDR3 is TGCGCCAGCAGCCAAGATCCGAGCGCCTCCTACAATGAGCAGTTCTTC.

The V gene is TRBV11-3, the J gene TRBJ2-1; no clear D. V lost 5 bases and J lost 8, with 22 bases in between. Germline CDR1 and CDR2: SGHNT and YENEEA. The CDR3 is 16 amino acids. In DNA form, the CDR3 reads TGTGCCAGCAGCCCTAACTCCATGACACAACACCATGAGCAGTTCTTC. Translated: CASSPNSMTQHHEQFF.

This rearrangement joins TRBV28 to TRBJ1-5; D unclear. Looked up from germline, CDR1 is MDHEN and CDR2 is SYDVKM. CDR3 length: 15 amino acids. Between the trimmed V and J ends, which lost 8 bases and 4 bases, there was a span of 18 bases. Here the CDR3 reads CASAWRGKRNQPQHF. As DNA, the CDR3 is TGTGCCAGCGCCTGGCGCGGAAAAAGGAATCAGCCCCAGCATTTT.

V is TRBV6-2 or TRBV6-3 and J is TRBJ1-1; no definite D call. Trimming took 4 bases from V and 8 from J, leaving 14 bases between them. CDR1 MNHEY and CDR2 SVGEGT come from the germline V gene. The CDR3 has 13 amino acids. CDR3: CASSSNSRAEAFF. CDR3 nucleotide sequence: TGTGCCAGCAGTTCAAACAGTCGGGCGGAAGCTTTCTTT.

V is TRBV20-1 and J is TRBJ2-3; tentatively, D is TRBD2 (7 bases). V was pared by 0 bases and J by 1 base, with 14 bases between. The CDR3 extends over 16 amino acids. Germline V gene data show CDR1 as DFQATT and CDR2 as SNEGSKA (reference sequence). For the CDR3, the DNA is TGCAGTGCTAGAGATAGGGGGGGCACTCGCACAGATACGCAGTATTTT. It specifies CSARDRGGTRTDTQYF.

This chain links TRBV2 with TRBJ1-2; D gene ambiguous. V was shortened by 4 bases and J by 5 bases, with 14 bases between the two germline ends. CDR1 is SNHLY and CDR2 is FYNNEI in the germline V gene. The CDR3 sequence is 14 residues long. CDR3 in DNA: TGTGCCAGCAGTGGGGGAGGGTCGGCATATGGCTACACCTTC. It translates to CASSGGGSAYGYTF. The entire variable domain, with the rest obtained from reference TRBV2 and TRBJ1-2, is as follows: EPEVTQTPSHQVTQMGQEVILRCVPISNHLYFYWYRQILGQKVEFLVSFYNNEISEKSEIFDDQFSVERPDGSNFTLKIRSTKLEDSAMYFCASSGGGSAYGYTFGSGTRLTVV.

Ten or more counts support this clonotype. V usage is TRBV7-8 and J usage is TRBJ2-5; 11 bases agree with TRBD2. CDR1 is SGHVS, CDR2 FQNEAQ, per germline. The CDR3 has 18 amino acids. The V segment lost 0 bases and the J segment 4 bases; nucleotides outside the gene matches: 10. In DNA form, the CDR3 reads TGTGCCAGCAGCTTAGCTAGCGGGGGGGCCGGAGGTCGAGAGACCCAGTACTTC. This sequence encodes CASSLASGGAGGRETQYF.

This chain uses TRBV19 with TRBJ2-3; tentative D call: TRBD1 (6 bases). V lost 3 bases and J lost 5, with 12 bases in between. The germline CDR1 and CDR2 sequences are LNHDA and SQIVND (reference sequence). This CDR3 is 14 amino acids long. The CDR3 nucleotides read TGTGCCAGTAGTATCGGCAGGGGACAAGATACGCAGTATTTT. Translating it yields CASSIGRGQDTQYF.

This clonotype was observed a handful of times. The V call is TRBV19, the J call TRBJ2-1, with D tentatively TRBD1 (5 bases). The germline V and J ends were trimmed by 6 bases and 2 bases, with 17 bases remaining between them. The CDR3 is 16 residues long. The V gene's germline CDR1 is LNHDA and CDR2 SQIVND (reference sequence). CDR3: CASSLDSLQTYNEQFF. The CDR3 DNA reads TGTGCCAGTAGCCTCGACAGTCTTCAAACCTACAATGAGCAGTTCTTC.

This clonotype was detected a few times. The rearrangement joins TRBV12-3 or TRBV12-4 to TRBJ2-1, with 7 bases fitting TRBD1. This CDR3 is built from 11 residues. Germline trimming cut 4 bases from V and 12 bases from J; bases unmatched to any gene: 3. CDR3 sequence (DNA): TGTGCCAGCAGTTACGGGACAGTGCAGTTCTTC. It codes for CASSYGTVQFF.